One sample yielded the 5 T cell receptor beta chains listed below, sequenced in a study of CD8 T cells in ankylosing spondylitis. Points from the study as a whole: Eight highly homologous variants formed a TCR beta motif that appeared characteristic of ankylosing spondylitis blood.

TCRdb analysed the 5' RACE reads with MiXCR anew, one entry per CDR3 protein. The sample has over 700,000 distinct CDR3 sequences, under 20% seen once. These receptors' targets are unknown. Sequenced sample: blood, either unsorted or a sorted T cell fraction (not recorded which). These receptors were collected from a male donor with ankylosing spondylitis.

The CDR3 loop reads CASTPGTSGSYEQYF. DNA of the CDR3: TGTGCCAGCACACCCGGGACTAGCGGTTCCTACGAGCAGTACTTC. V usage is TRBV28 and J usage is TRBJ2-7; 11 bases align to TRBD2. Per the germline V gene, CDR1 is MDHEN and CDR2 is SYDVKM. CDR3 size: 15 residues. The J segment lost 1 base and the V segment lost 7 bases, leaving 6 bases of the junction unmatched.

This chain links TRBV5-1 with TRBJ2-1; 7 positions match TRBD1. The junction had 6 bases not matched to a gene; V was cut back by 4 bases and J by 8 bases. CDR1 and CDR2 from the germline V gene are SGHRS and YFSETQ. The CDR3 is made up of 13 amino acids. Here the CDR3 reads CASSTTGLDEQFF. In DNA form, the CDR3 reads TGCGCCAGCAGCACGACAGGGTTGGATGAGCAGTTCTTC.

This clonotype showed up just a few times. This chain links TRBV7-9 with TRBJ2-6; either TRBD1 or TRBD2 may supply D (5 bases each). The germline V and J ends were trimmed by 10 bases and 3 bases, with 19 bases remaining between them. The CDR3 has 16 amino acids. Germline assignment: CDR1 SEHNR and CDR2 FQNEAQ (reference sequence). The CDR3 spells CATLPVSGLGANVLTF. CDR3 in DNA: TGTGCCACCCTACCCGTCTCGGGGCTTGGGGCCAACGTCCTGACTTTC.

This chain connects TRBV10-3 to TRBJ2-5; D assignment may be TRBD1 or TRBD2 (5 bases each). Per germline, CDR1 ENHRY and CDR2 SYGVKD. The CDR3 loop spans 14 amino acids. Deletions cut 3 bases from V and 3 bases from J, with 11 bases between. CDR3 coding DNA: TGTGCCATCAGTGAAGGGGACCATAAAGAGACCCAGTACTTC. It yields the protein CAISEGDHKETQYF.

This clonotype showed up many times. V is TRBV4-1 and J is TRBJ2-1; TRBD2 might be the D (7 bases). The CDR3 length is 15 residues. The V end was cut by 4 bases, the J end by 8 bases, with 18 bases between. CDR1 is MGHRA and CDR2 is YSYEKL in the germline V gene. The CDR3 here is CASSLRGGKHDEQFF. DNA of the CDR3: TGCGCCAGCAGCCTAAGGGGGGGGAAGCACGATGAGCAGTTCTTC.